The clone carrying this T cell receptor (beta chain) was recorded many times. What it binds is not known. Patients affected by ophthalmopathy presented a Clinical Activity Score of at least 3, a NOSPECS grade of at least 4, and disease duration below 3 months. Every diagnosis used clinical symptoms, serum thyroxine and TRAb, thyroid ultrasound and orbital computed tomography. A 10 ml volume of fresh peripheral blood provided the PBMCs. The data originate from a study of T cells in Graves' hyperthyroidism and ophthalmopathy. RNA transcripts served as the template for amplifying TCR beta CDR3 regions. The HTBI set primed first-round TCR CDR3 RT-PCR. TCRdb reprocessed the multiplex PCR reads with MiXCR, giving one entry per CDR3 protein. Seen here are about 250,000 distinct CDR3 sequences, over 20% observed once, and the top ten hold around two thirds. CDR1 and CDR2 from the germline V gene are MNHEY and SVGEGT. The CDR3 runs to 15 residues. V dropped 2 bases and J dropped 5; count of bases not matched to a gene: 4.

Study-wide results and caveats: Blood also carried most thyroid clonotypes expanded above 0.001.

V gene TRBV6-2 or TRBV6-3 combines with J gene TRBJ2-7, with 12 nucleotides matching TRBD1. Material for sequencing was blood. This clonotype was sampled from a man aged 30 to 39 with Graves' ophthalmopathy. The CDR3 loop is CASSYGGQGADEQYF. The CDR3 nucleotides read TGTGCCAGCAGTTACGGGGGACAGGGGGCAGACGAGCAGTACTTC.